This T cell receptor beta chain was sequenced in a study of T cell clonotyping in hematopoietic cell transplantation. Clones were sequenced by immunoSEQ multiplex PCR, and TCRdb holds only the in-frame ones, with some missing. This table has about 10,000 clones, about 76% appearing once. V was pared by 7 bases and J by 4 bases, with 20 bases between. In germline, CDR1 is SGHVS, CDR2 FNYEAQ. The CDR3 consists of 15 residues. Regarding this clone: Antigen: not known.

Study-wide results and limits: Cells were unsorted, so CD4 and CD8 contributions were not separated. After transplant, recipient diversity fell while pathologically expanded clonotypes grew through day 180.

Recipients were bled about 28 days pretransplant and at posttransplant days 30, 100, 180. The sample was PBMCs, taken 30 days after allogeneic stem cell transplant. The chain carries TRBV7-6 and TRBJ2-7; D ambiguous. This receptor was taken from a female patient aged 40-50 years who had an allogeneic stem cell transplant from a related donor, so T cells may come from the graft donor. Some clones in this sample may be carry-over from other donors' samples. The CDR3, as DNA: TGTGCCAGCACCCCTAACCCCGGATTACCATACGAGCAGTACTTC. It codes for CASTPNPGLPYEQYF.